One sample yielded the 14 T cell receptor beta chains listed below, sequenced in a study of T cell clonality in common variable immunodeficiency. Data came from immunoSEQ multiplex PCR; TCRdb stores just in-frame clones and leaves some out. This sample has about 25,000 clones, each found more than once. Which antigens these TCRs recognize remains unknown. Study-level points and caveats: Common variable immunodeficiency TCR beta sequences reportedly had fewer deletions and N-nucleotide insertions.

What was sequenced was peripheral blood mononuclear cells. These receptors were collected from a human donor with common variable immunodeficiency.

Turning to this clone: Read sequence stops 3 residues before the CDR3 end, and the germline J gene provides the missing end. This sequence joins TRBV7-9 and TRBJ2-5, with 9 bases fitting TRBD1. The CDR3 runs 15 residues. The germline gives CDR1 SEHNR, CDR2 FQNEAQ (reference sequence). The trim removed 7 bases at V and 3 bases at J, leaving 9 bases unmatched. CDR3 sequence: CASIPLTGGEETQYF. CDR3 DNA, as far as it was read: TGTGCCAGCATCCCTCTCACAGGGGGCGAAGAGACC.

By share, this clone ranks as medium-sized. The read ends 3 residues early relative to the CDR3; the germline J gene fills the gap. V usage is TRBV7-9 and J usage is TRBJ1-1; D is perhaps TRBD1 (5 bases). Trimming shortened V by 3 bases and J by 0 bases, and 8 bases separated the two germline ends. Per germline, CDR1 SEHNR and CDR2 FQNEAQ (reference sequence). This CDR3 has 14 residues. CDR3 DNA (partial): TGTGCCAGCAGCTTGGACACGATGAACACTGAA. Translated: CASSLDTMNTE. The full CDR3 sequence reads CASSLDTMNTEAFF.

As concerns this clone: The CDR3 extends 3 residues past the end of the read, so its final part is completed from the germline J gene. The chain uses TRBV18 and TRBJ2-5; 9 bases agree with TRBD2. Germline CDR1 is KGHSH and CDR2 is LQKENI. With 4 bases clipped from V and 2 bases from J, the junction kept 2 bases outside the gene matches. The CDR3 consists of 14 residues. CDR3 bases read: TGTGCCAGCTCACTGACTAGCGGACAAGAGACC. It codes for CASSLTSGQET. The whole CDR3 sequence is CASSLTSGQETQYF.

With respect to this clone: The CDR3 extends 3 residues past the end of the read, so its final part is completed from the germline J gene. This rearrangement joins TRBV5-1 to TRBJ1-1; D gene unclear. The germline CDR1 and CDR2 sequences are SGHRS and YFSETQ. This CDR3 contains 12 residues. V lost 0 bases, J lost 7 bases, and 7 bases lay in between. This CDR3 reads CASSLGAFEAFF. The sequenced part of the CDR3 DNA is TGCGCCAGCAGCTTGGGAGCGTTTGAA.

This clone was seen more than once but under ten times. The read halts 3 residues ahead of the CDR3 end, with the missing end drawn from the germline J gene. The genes are TRBV23-1 and TRBJ2-5, with a tentative D call TRBD2 (7 bases). TRBV23-1 counts as an open reading frame of uncertain function. With 0 bases removed from V and 5 bases from J, the gap between germline ends came to 13 bases. The CDR3 is made up of 15 amino acids. The sequenced part of the CDR3 DNA is TGCGCCAGCAGTCAATCGGGGGGGCGCGCCGAGACC. Translation gives CASSQSGGRAET. The CDR3 reads in full as CASSQSGGRAETQYF.

This clone was detected ten times or more. The DNA ends 3 residues before the CDR3 does, and the rest of the CDR3 is filled in from the germline J gene. The V gene is TRBV5-1, the J gene TRBJ2-7, with 8 nucleotides matching TRBD2. The CDR3 runs 17 residues. The V segment lost 4 bases and the J segment 2 bases; nucleotides outside the gene matches: 14. Germline values: CDR1 SGHRS, CDR2 YFSETQ. The CDR3 bases that were read are TGCGCCAGCAGCCCCCGTACGGGAGGGGGAGCCCCCTACGAG. Translation gives CASSPRTGGGAPYE. The complete CDR3 protein is CASSPRTGGGAPYEQYF.

This clone has ten or more counts. The CDR3 end falls 3 residues outside the read, so it is completed with the germline J gene. The rearrangement joins TRBV14 to TRBJ1-2; D uncertain. The germline gives CDR1 SGHDN, CDR2 FVKESK. The CDR3 totals 13 residues. The sequenced CDR3 bases are TGTGCCAGCAGCCAAGTTCTCCGCAGGGGC. Translation gives CASSQVLRRG. The whole CDR3 sequence reads CASSQVLRRGYTF.

At least ten counts were recorded for this clone. The read gets to within 3 residues of the CDR3 end, and the germline J gene fills in the rest. The chain recombines TRBV5-1 with TRBJ2-3; D is unclear. Germline V gene data show CDR1 as SGHRS and CDR2 as YFSETQ. The CDR3 length is 12 residues. V was pared by 0 bases and J by 6 bases, with 5 bases between. The CDR3 is CASSLVSDTQYF. The CDR3 DNA, read in part, is TGCGCCAGCAGCTTGGTTTCGGATACG.

There are a few counts of this clone. Coverage ceases 3 residues before the CDR3 finishes, and the germline J gene fills in the end. The chain has TRBV6-2 or TRBV6-3 and TRBJ1-1; TRBD1 is a possible D gene (6 bases). Germline V CDR1 and CDR2: MNHEY, SVGEGT. There are 16 residues in the CDR3. With 0 bases removed from V and 6 bases from J, the gap between germline ends came to 17 bases. The CDR3 here is CASSYSTGPARPEAFF. The part of the CDR3 DNA that was read is TGTGCCAGCAGTTACTCGACAGGCCCTGCGCGGCCTGAA.

Regarding this clone: The CDR3 is cut off 3 residues early in the read; its end comes from the germline J gene. The V and J genes are TRBV7-6 and TRBJ1-6; perhaps TRBD1 as D (6 bases). CDR3 length: 16 residues. From germline, CDR1 is SGHVS and CDR2 FNYEAQ. V shed 5 bases and J shed 8 bases, with 19 bases lying between them. Partial CDR3 DNA: TGTGCCAGCAGCCGAGTTTACGGGGGGCGTGATTCACCC. This encodes CASSRVYGGRDSP. The whole CDR3 region reads CASSRVYGGRDSPLHF.

About this clone: Read sequence stops 3 residues before the CDR3 end, and the germline J gene provides the missing end. The chain is built from TRBV5-1 and TRBJ1-6, with 8 nucleotides matching TRBD1. The CDR3 has 14 amino acids. Unmatched junction bases numbered 5, after V lost 4 bases and J lost 8 bases. Germline assignment: CDR1 SGHRS and CDR2 YFSETQ. The CDR3: CASSPGTGYSPLHF. Incomplete CDR3 DNA: TGCGCCAGCAGCCCCGGGACAGGTTATTCACCC.

There are many counts of this clone. The read comes to an end 3 residues before the CDR3 does, leaving the germline J gene to fill in the end. The rearrangement uses TRBV20-1 and TRBJ1-2, with a weak D call TRBD1 (5 bases). Trimming stripped 2 bases from V and 7 bases from J, with 14 bases between. The CDR3 contains 13 residues. Looked up from germline, CDR1 is DFQATT and CDR2 is SNEGSKA (reference sequence). The CDR3 protein is CSARNRLTGGYTF. The CDR3 bases that were read are TGCAGTGCTAGAAACAGGTTAACTGGTGGC.

In its sample, this clone was seen many times. The read ends 3 residues shy of where the CDR3 ends; the end is completed using the germline J gene. V and J are TRBV24-1 and TRBJ1-1; 9 bases fit TRBD1. CDR3 length equals 11 residues. Per the germline V gene, CDR1 is KGHDR and CDR2 is SFDVKD. This CDR3 is CATRQGEEAFF. Partial CDR3 DNA: TGTGCCACGCGACAGGGGGAAGAA.

This clone was detected only a few times. The observed sequence ends 3 residues before the CDR3 terminus, with the missing tail filled in from the germline J gene. The chain couples TRBV19 to TRBJ1-1; D is unclear. The CDR3 is 13 amino acids. Germline CDR1 LNHDA, CDR2 SQIVND (reference sequence). Trimming pared 6 bases from V and 5 bases from J, leaving 13 bases between. The CDR3 DNA, read in part, is TGTGCCAGTAGGAATTATGGCGGGACTGAA. It encodes CASRNYGGTE. The full CDR3 protein is CASRNYGGTEAFF.